Each of the 11 T cell receptor beta chains below was sequenced from the same sample in a study of T cell changes during pregnancy in multiple sclerosis. Using immunoSEQ multiplex PCR, the repertoire was profiled, and TCRdb retains in-frame clones only, with some absent. The sample includes 60,000 or so clones, 80% to 90% of them seen just once. This specimen was peripheral blood, taken in the first trimester of pregnancy. The source of these receptors is a female donor with multiple sclerosis, enrolled in a pregnancy study.

The rearrangement links TRBV11-2 to TRBJ2-3; the match to TRBD2 covers 7 bases. J lost 6 bases, V lost 4 bases, and 10 bases had no gene match. The CDR3 is made up of 15 amino acids. Per germline, CDR1 SGHAT and CDR2 FQNNGV. CDR3 bases: TGTGCCAGCAGCTCCCGGACTAGTTATGGGGATACGCAGTATTTT. This codes for CASSSRTSYGDTQYF. Full variable domain (rest looked up from reference TRBV11-2 and TRBJ2-3): EAGVAQSPRYKIIEKRQSVAFWCNPISGHATLYWYQQILGQGPKLLIQFQNNGVVDDSQLPKDRFSAERLKGVDSTLKIQPAKLEDSAVYLCASSSRTSYGDTQYFGPGTRLTVL.

The gene calls are TRBV2 and TRBJ1-6; no definite D call. Germline CDR1 and CDR2: SNHLY and FYNNEI. Trimming cost V 3 bases and J 5 bases, with 8 bases left between them. This CDR3 spans 14 amino acids. Here the CDR3 reads CASSEEVNNSPLHF. As DNA, the CDR3 is TGTGCCAGCAGTGAGGAGGTGAATAATTCACCCCTCCACTTT.

This sequence joins TRBV10-1 and TRBJ1-1; 7 bases line up with TRBD1. The junction had 2 bases not matched to a gene; V was cut back by 7 bases and J by 0 bases. This CDR3 contains 13 residues. Per germline, CDR1 WNHNN and CDR2 SYGVQD (reference sequence). The CDR3 loop reads CASMGQMNTEAFF. The CDR3 DNA reads TGCGCCAGCATGGGACAGATGAACACTGAAGCTTTCTTT.

The chain recombines TRBV19 with TRBJ1-2, with a tentative D call TRBD1 (6 bases). The CDR3 contains 13 residues. Germline V gene sequence: CDR1 LNHDA, CDR2 SQIVND (reference sequence). V was shortened by 5 bases and J by 1 base, with 8 bases between the two germline ends. The DNA of the CDR3 is TGTGCCAGTAGTGCACAGGGTAACTATGGCTACACCTTC. Translating it yields CASSAQGNYGYTF. Together with reference TRBV19 and TRBJ1-2, the CDR3 gives the full variable domain: DGGITQSPKYLFRKEGQNVTLSCEQNLNHDAMYWYRQDPGQGLRLIYYSQIVNDFQKGDIAEGYSVSREKKESFPLTVTSAQKNPTAFYLCASSAQGNYGYTFGSGTRLTVV.

The chain couples TRBV7-9 to TRBJ2-1, with D unresolved. This CDR3 spans 16 amino acids. In germline, CDR1 is SEHNR, CDR2 FQNEAQ (reference sequence). Trimming took 1 base from V and 5 from J, leaving 15 bases between them. The CDR3 DNA follows: TGTGCCAGCAGCTTAGTCGCCGGTGAAAGCCACAATGAGCAGTTCTTC. Translating it yields CASSLVAGESHNEQFF.

V gene TRBV10-3 combines with J gene TRBJ2-7, with no clear D. Trimming cost V 6 bases and J 3 bases, with 9 bases left between them. Looked up from germline, CDR1 is ENHRY and CDR2 is SYGVKD. The CDR3 runs 12 residues. The CDR3, as DNA: TGTGCCATCAGCGATTCTAGCTACGAGCAGTACTTC. Protein sequence: CAISDSSYEQYF.

V usage is TRBV7-2 and J usage is TRBJ1-2, with a possible D match to TRBD1 (6 bases). V lost 1 base and J 7 bases, leaving 19 bases between the germline ends. Germline V gives CDR1 SGHTA, CDR2 FQGNSA. The CDR3 sequence is 16 residues long. The CDR3 protein is CASSLVRGGRSSGYTF. The CDR3 DNA reads as TGTGCCAGCAGCTTAGTACGGGGGGGGCGCTCGAGTGGCTACACCTTC.

Here the CDR3 DNA reads TGTGCCAGCAGTCGGACAGGGGAAAGCTACGAGCAGTACTTC. This codes for CASSRTGESYEQYF. The rearrangement links TRBV27 to TRBJ2-7, with 9 bases that match TRBD1. Germline CDR1 MNHEY, CDR2 SMNVEV (reference sequence). V trimming: 5 bases; J trimming: 3 bases; junction bases outside the gene matches: 5. This CDR3 is 14 amino acids long.

This chain connects TRBV6-5 to TRBJ2-1; TRBD2 matches 7 bases. The CDR3 consists of 14 residues. Germline trimming cut 10 bases from V and 0 bases from J; bases unmatched to any gene: 6. Germline lookup yields CDR1 MNHEY and CDR2 SVGAGI. CDR3 sequence reads: CATQAGSSYNEQFF. The CDR3 DNA reads TGTGCCACACAAGCGGGAAGCTCCTACAATGAGCAGTTCTTC.

This chain joins TRBV6-5 and TRBJ1-2, with 7 bases fitting TRBD1. This CDR3 comprises 14 residues. Germline trimming cut 5 bases from V and 8 bases from J; bases unmatched to any gene: 11. The germline V gene encodes CDR1 MNHEY and CDR2 SVGAGI. CDR3: CASSTLDRLQGYTF. The CDR3 nucleotides are TGTGCCAGCAGTACACTGGACAGGTTACAGGGCTACACCTTC.

The chain employs TRBV6-5 and TRBJ2-4; D is undetermined. The germline V gene has CDR1 MNHEY and CDR2 SVGAGI. This CDR3 comprises 16 residues. V lost 4 bases and J lost 4, with 17 bases in between. In DNA, the CDR3 is TGTGCCAGCAGTTCCCATGACGGCCCGGGTAAAAACATTCAGTACTTC. Protein product: CASSSHDGPGKNIQYF.